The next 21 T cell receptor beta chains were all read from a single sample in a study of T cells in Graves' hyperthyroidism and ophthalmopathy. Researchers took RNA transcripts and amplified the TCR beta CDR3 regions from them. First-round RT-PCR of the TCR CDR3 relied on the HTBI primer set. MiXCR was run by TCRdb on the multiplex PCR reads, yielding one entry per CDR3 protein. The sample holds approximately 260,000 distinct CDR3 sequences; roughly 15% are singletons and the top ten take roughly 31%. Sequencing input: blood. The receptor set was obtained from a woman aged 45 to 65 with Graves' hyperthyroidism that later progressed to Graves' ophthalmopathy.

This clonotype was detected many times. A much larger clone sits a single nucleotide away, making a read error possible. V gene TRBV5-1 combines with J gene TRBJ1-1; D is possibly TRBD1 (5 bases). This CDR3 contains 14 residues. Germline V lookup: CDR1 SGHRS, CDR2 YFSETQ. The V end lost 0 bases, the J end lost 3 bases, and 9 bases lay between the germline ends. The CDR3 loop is CASSLEGRDTEAFF. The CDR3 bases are TGCGCCAGCAGCTTGGAGGGGCGGGACACTGAAGCTTTCTTT.

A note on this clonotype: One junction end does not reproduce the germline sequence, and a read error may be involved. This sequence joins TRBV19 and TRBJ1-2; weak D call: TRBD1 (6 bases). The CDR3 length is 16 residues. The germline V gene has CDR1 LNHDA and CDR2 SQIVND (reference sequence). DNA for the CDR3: TGTGCCAGTAGCCCACCCGGGGGCGGAACTAACTATGACTACACCTTC. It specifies CASSPPGGGTNYDYTF.

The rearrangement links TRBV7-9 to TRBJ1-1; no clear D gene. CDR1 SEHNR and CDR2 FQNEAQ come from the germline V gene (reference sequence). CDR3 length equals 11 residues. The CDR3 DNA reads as TGTGCGCTACAGACTAACACTGAAGCTTTCTTT. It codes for CALQTNTEAFF.

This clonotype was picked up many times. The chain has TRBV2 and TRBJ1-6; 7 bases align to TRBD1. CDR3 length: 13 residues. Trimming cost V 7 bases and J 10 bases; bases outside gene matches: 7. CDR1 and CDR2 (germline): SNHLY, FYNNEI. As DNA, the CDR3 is TGTGCCAGCACCCCGGACAGGTCCTCACCCCTCCACTTT. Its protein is CASTPDRSSPLHF.

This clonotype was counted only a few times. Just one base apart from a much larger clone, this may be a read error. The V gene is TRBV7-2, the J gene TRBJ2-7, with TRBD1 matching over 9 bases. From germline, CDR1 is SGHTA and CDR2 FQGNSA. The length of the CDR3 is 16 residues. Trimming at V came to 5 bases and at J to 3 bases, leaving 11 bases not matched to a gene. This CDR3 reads CASSTLGQGRIYEQYF. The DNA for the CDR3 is TGTGCCAGCAGCACCCTTGGACAGGGGAGAATCTACGAGCAGTACTTC.

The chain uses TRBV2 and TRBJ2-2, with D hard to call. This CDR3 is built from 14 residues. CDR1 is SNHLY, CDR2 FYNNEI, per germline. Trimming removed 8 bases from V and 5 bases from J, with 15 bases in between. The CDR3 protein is CASGAVVGTGELFF. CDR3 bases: TGTGCCAGCGGTGCCGTGGTAGGAACCGGGGAGCTGTTTTTT. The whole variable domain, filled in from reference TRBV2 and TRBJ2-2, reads EPEVTQTPSHQVTQMGQEVILRCVPISNHLYFYWYRQILGQKVEFLVSFYNNEISEKSEIFDDQFSVERPDGSNFTLKIRSTKLEDSAMYFCASGAVVGTGELFFGEGSRLTVL.

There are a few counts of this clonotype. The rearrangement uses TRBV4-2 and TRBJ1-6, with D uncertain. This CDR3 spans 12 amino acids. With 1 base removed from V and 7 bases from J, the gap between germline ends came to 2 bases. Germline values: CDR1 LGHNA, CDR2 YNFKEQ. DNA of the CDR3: TGTGCCAGCAGCCAAGGAAATTCACCCCTCCACTTT. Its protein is CASSQGNSPLHF.

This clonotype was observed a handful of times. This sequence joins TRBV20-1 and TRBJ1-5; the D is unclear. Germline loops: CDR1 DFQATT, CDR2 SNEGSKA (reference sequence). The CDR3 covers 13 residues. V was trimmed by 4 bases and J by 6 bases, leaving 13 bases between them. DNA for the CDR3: TGCAGTGCTAAGCCCAGGTTACCTCAGCCCCAGCATTTT. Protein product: CSAKPRLPQPQHF.

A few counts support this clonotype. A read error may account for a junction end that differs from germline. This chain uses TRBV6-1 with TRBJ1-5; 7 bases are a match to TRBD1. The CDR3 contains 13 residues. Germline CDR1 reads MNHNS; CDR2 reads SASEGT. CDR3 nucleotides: TGTGCCAGCTGTGACAGGGTGGATCAGCCCCAGCATTTT. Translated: CASCDRVDQPQHF.

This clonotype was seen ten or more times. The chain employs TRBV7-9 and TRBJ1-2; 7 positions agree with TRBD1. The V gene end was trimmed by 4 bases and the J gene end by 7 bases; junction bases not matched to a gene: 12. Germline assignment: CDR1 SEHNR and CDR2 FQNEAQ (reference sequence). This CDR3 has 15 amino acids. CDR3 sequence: CASSYSRGGLGGYTF. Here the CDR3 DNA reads TGTGCCAGCAGCTACTCCAGGGGGGGACTAGGTGGCTACACCTTC.

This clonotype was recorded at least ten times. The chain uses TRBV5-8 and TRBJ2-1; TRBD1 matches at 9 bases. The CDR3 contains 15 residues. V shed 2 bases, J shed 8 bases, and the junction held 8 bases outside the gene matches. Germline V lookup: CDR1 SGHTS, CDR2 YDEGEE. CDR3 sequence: CASSLDRGSSYEQFF. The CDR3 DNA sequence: TGTGCCAGCAGCTTAGACAGGGGGAGTAGTTATGAGCAGTTCTTC. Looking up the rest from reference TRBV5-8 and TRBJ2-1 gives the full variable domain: EAGVTQSPTHLIKTRGQQATLRCSPISGHTSVYWYQQALGLGLQFLLWYDEGEERNRGNFPPRFSGRQFPNYSSELNVNALELEDSALYLCASSLDRGSSYEQFFGPGTRLTVL.

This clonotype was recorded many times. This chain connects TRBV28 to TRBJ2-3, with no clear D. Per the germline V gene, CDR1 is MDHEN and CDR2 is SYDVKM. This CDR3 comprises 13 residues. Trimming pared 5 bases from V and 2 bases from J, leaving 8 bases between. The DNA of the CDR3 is TGTGCCAGCAGTACCCTCCTCACAGATACGCAGTATTTT. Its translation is CASSTLLTDTQYF.

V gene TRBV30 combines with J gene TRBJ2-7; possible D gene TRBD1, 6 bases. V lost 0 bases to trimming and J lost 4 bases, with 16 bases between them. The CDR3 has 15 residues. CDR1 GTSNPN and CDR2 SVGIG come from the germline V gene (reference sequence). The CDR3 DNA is TGTGCCTGGAGTGTAGGGGGAACAGGACCTTACGAGCAGTACTTC. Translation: CAWSVGGTGPYEQYF.

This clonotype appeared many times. The CDR3 loop reads CSASVGGAAGPQHF. The CDR3 region has the DNA TGCAGTGCTAGTGTGGGGGGCGCCGCGGGGCCCCAGCATTTT. The V and J genes are TRBV20-1 and TRBJ1-5, with D maybe TRBD1 (6 bases). Between the trimmed V and J ends, which lost 3 bases and 9 bases, there was a span of 18 bases. This CDR3 region has 14 residues. From germline, CDR1 is DFQATT and CDR2 SNEGSKA (reference sequence).

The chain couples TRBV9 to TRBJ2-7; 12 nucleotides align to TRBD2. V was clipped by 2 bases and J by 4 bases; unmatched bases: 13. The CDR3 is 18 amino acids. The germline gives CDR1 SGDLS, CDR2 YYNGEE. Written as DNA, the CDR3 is TGTGCCAGCAGCGTTGAAGCTAGCGGGAGGGCCAGGAGATACGAGCAGTACTTC. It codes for CASSVEASGRARRYEQYF. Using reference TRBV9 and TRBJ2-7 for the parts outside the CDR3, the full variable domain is DSGVTQTPKHLITATGQRVTLRCSPRSGDLSVYWYQQSLDQGLQFLIQYYNGEERAKGNILERFSAQQFPDLHSELNLSSLELGDSALYFCASSVEASGRARRYEQYFGPGTRLTVT.

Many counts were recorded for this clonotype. CDR3: CASGRGGRVSDTQYF. The CDR3 DNA is TGTGCCAGCGGGCGTGGGGGGCGAGTATCAGATACGCAGTATTTT. The V and J genes are TRBV28 and TRBJ2-3; D possibly matches TRBD1 or TRBD2 (6 bases each). Per germline, CDR1 MDHEN and CDR2 SYDVKM. Trimming pared 8 bases from V and 4 bases from J, leaving 19 bases between. This CDR3 is 15 amino acids long.

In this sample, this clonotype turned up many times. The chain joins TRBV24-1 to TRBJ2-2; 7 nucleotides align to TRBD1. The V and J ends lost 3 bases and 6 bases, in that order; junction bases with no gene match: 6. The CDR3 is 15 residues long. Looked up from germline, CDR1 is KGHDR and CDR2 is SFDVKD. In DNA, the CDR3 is TGTGCCACCAGTGATCCACAGGGGTTCGCCGGGGAGCTGTTTTTT. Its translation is CATSDPQGFAGELFF.

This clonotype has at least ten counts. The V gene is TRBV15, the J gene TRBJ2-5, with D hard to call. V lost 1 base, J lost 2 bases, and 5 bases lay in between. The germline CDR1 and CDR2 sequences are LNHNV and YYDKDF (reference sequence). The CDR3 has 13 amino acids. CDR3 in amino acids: CATSRGGQETQYF. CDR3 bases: TGTGCCACCAGCAGAGGGGGACAAGAGACCCAGTACTTC. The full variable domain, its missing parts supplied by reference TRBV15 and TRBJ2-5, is DAMVIQNPRYQVTQFGKPVTLSCSQTLNHNVMYWYQQKSSQAPKLLFHYYDKDFNNEADTPDNFQSRRPNTSFCFLDIRSPGLGDTAMYLCATSRGGQETQYFGPGTRLLVL.

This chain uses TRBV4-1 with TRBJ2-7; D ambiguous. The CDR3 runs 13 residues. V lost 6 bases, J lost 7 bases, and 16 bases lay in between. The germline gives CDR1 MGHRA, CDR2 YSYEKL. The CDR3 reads CASSSPRITEQYF. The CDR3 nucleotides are TGCGCCAGCAGTTCACCCCGGATTACGGAGCAGTACTTC.

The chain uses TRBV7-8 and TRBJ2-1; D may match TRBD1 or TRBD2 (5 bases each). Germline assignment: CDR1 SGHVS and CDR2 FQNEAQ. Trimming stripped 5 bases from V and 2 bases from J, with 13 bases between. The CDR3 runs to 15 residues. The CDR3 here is CASSGARDPYNEQFF. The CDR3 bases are TGTGCCAGCAGCGGCGCTAGGGACCCCTACAATGAGCAGTTCTTC.

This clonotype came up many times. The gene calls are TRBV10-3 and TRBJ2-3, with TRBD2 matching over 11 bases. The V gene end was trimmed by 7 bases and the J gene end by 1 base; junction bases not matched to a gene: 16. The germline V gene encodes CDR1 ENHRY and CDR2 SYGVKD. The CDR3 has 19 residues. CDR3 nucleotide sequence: TGTGCCATCAACGAGGTTGGGACTAGCGGACCCCAGGGCACAGATACGCAGTATTTT. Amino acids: CAINEVGTSGPQGTDTQYF.